These T cell receptor beta chains were read from a single sample in a study of beta chain features in type 1 diabetes. Profiled with immunoSEQ multiplex PCR; TCRdb holds only in-frame clones, not every one. Of 600,000 to 750,000 clones in the sample, around 12% were seen once. Material: naive CD4+ T cells from blood. The source of these receptors is a man aged 25 to 45 with type 1 diabetes. Both conserved end residues are part of each CDR3. D genes are given only for firm matches. The listing skips clone size in some rows; elsewhere it reads once, few, many or a size class.

>17|TRBV4-2|TRBD2|TRBJ2-5|few
TGTGCCAGCAGCCAAGGACGGAGCGGGGGGGCCTTGGAGACCCAGTACTTC
CASSQGRSGGALETQYF
>14|TRBV7-2|TRBD1|TRBJ1-6|few
TGTGCCAGCAGGCGACAGGGTTCCTATTCACCCCTCCACTTT
CASRRQGSYSPLHF
>13|TRBV4-3|TRBD2|TRBJ2-1|NA
TGCGCCAGCAGCCAAGAAAAGCGGGGCGAGCAGTTCTTC
CASSQEKRGEQFF
>14|TRBV6-6|TRBD1|TRBJ1-2|few
TGTGCCAGCAGTGACGGGGGACAGGAGTATGGCTACACCTTC
CASSDGGQEYGYTF
>17|TRBV7-9|TRBD1|TRBJ1-6|few
TGTGCCAGCAGCCAACCTCGACAGGGGGCGCGGAATTCACCCCTCCACTTT
CASSQPRQGARNSPLHF
>13|TRBV19|NA|TRBJ1-2|NA
TGTGCCAGTAGTACAGGACAAGGCTATGGCTACACCTTC
CASSTGQGYGYTF
>13|TRBV25-1|NA|TRBJ1-1|few
TGTGCCAGCAGTGAAGCCCCGGACACTGAAGCTTTCTTT
CASSEAPDTEAFF
>14|TRBV2|TRBD1|TRBJ1-2|NA
TGTGCCAGTTCCTACGACAGGGCCAACTATGGCTACACCTTC
CASSYDRANYGYTF
>14|TRBV13|NA|TRBJ1-2|NA
TGTGCCAGCAGCTACCCGCAGGGGTCCTATGGCTACACCTTC
CASSYPQGSYGYTF
>14|TRBV6-5|TRBD1|TRBJ1-6|NA
TGTGCCAGCAGTGATGGACAGGGAATATCACCCCTCCACTTT
CASSDGQGISPLHF
>15|TRBV5-4|NA|TRBJ2-1|NA
TGTGCCAGCAGCCTCGGGGGTAGCTCCTACAATGAGCAGTTCTTC
CASSLGGSSYNEQFF
>14|TRBV5-4|TRBD1|TRBJ1-6|few
TGTGCCAGCAGCCCGGGACAGGGTTCTTCACCCCTCCACTTT
CASSPGQGSSPLHF
>15|TRBV7-9|NA|TRBJ1-6|NA
TGTGCCAGCAGCCATATCCGTCGCGATAATTCACCCCTCCACTTT
CASSHIRRDNSPLHF
>14|TRBV5-1|NA|TRBJ2-3|NA
TGCGCCAGCAGCGGGGGGGCTGGCACAGATACGCAGTATTTT
CASSGGAGTDTQYF
>18|TRBV18|TRBD2|TRBJ2-1|few
TGTGCCAGCTCACCGCAGGGACTAGCCTATGGGTCCTACAATGAGCAGTTCTTC
CASSPQGLAYGSYNEQFF
>16|TRBV4-3|NA|TRBJ2-1|few
TGCGCCAGCAGTGTAGGCCTTTTGGGCTCCTACAATGAGCAGTTCTTC
CASSVGLLGSYNEQFF
>16|TRBV4-3|NA|TRBJ2-7|NA
TGCGCCAGCAGCCAAGCCCTTTCGGGACAACCTGGCGAGCAGTACTTC
CASSQALSGQPGEQYF
>13|TRBV10-3|TRBD1|TRBJ2-3|NA
TGTGCCATACAGGGGGGCCCCACAGATACGCAGTATTTT
CAIQGGPTDTQYF
>13|TRBV29-1|NA|TRBJ2-1|NA
TGCAGCGTAGTAGGACTGGTGTACAATGAGCAGTTCTTC
CSVVGLVYNEQFF
>16|TRBV30|TRBD1|TRBJ2-3|NA
TGTGCCTGGAGTGTAGGGGACAGGGGGCGCACAGATACGCAGTATTTT
CAWSVGDRGRTDTQYF
>15|TRBV29-1|NA|TRBJ1-1|NA
TGCAGCGCCATGGGGGGGCTTCGGCTGGACACTGAAGCTTTCTTT
CSAMGGLRLDTEAFF
>14|TRBV7-2|NA|TRBJ1-1|NA
TGTGCCAGCAGCTTAGGTTTAATGAACACTGAAGCTTTCTTT
CASSLGLMNTEAFF
>18|TRBV5-1|NA|TRBJ1-3|few
TGCGCCAGCAGCTTGGTGGTCCGGGGGGCTGCCTCTGGAAACACCATATATTTT
CASSLVVRGAASGNTIYF
>14|TRBV7-2|TRBD2|TRBJ2-5|few
TGTGCCAGCAGCTTCGGACTAGCGGGAGAGACCCAGTACTTC
CASSFGLAGETQYF
>13|TRBV15|NA|TRBJ2-3|NA
TGTGCCACCAGCACCACAGTCACAGATACGCAGTATTTT
CATSTTVTDTQYF
>16|TRBV12-2|NA|TRBJ1-3|NA
TGTGCAAGTCGCTCCAGAGTCACCTGGGTCGCGAACACCATATATTTT
CASRSRVTWVANTIYF
>16|TRBV30|TRBD2|TRBJ2-7|NA
TGTGCCTGGAGTTATCTTGGGACTAGCAACTCCAACGAGCAGTACTTC
CAWSYLGTSNSNEQYF
>15|TRBV28|NA|TRBJ2-6|few
TGTGCCAGCAGTTTACCAGGCCCTGGGGCCAACGTCCTGACTTTC
CASSLPGPGANVLTF
>10|TRBV20-1|NA|TRBJ1-6|NA
TGCAGCGCTAGGACCTTGACCCTCCACTTT
CSARTLTLHF
>16|TRBV9|TRBD1|TRBJ2-3|once
TGTGCCAGCAGCGTAGTGGGGACAGCCCGCACAGATACGCAGTATTTT
CASSVVGTARTDTQYF
>16|TRBV7-2|NA|TRBJ2-3|few
TGTGCCAGCAGCTTAAATGGGGCGGAGTACACAGATACGCAGTATTTT
CASSLNGAEYTDTQYF
>12|TRBV5-1|NA|TRBJ2-3|few
TGCGCCAGCAGCTTGGATACAGATACGCAGTATTTT
CASSLDTDTQYF
>15|TRBV7-9|TRBD1|TRBJ1-4|NA
TGTGCCAGCAGCCGCCCGACAGGGAGGATTGAAAAACTGTTTTTT
CASSRPTGRIEKLFF
>17|TRBV19|NA|TRBJ2-3|NA
TGTGCCAGTAGTAGAATTTTAGGACAGCCGGTGGGAGATACGCAGTATTTT
CASSRILGQPVGDTQYF
>14|TRBV2|NA|TRBJ1-5|few
TGTGCCAGCAACGAGGTAGGGACCGGTCAGCCCCAGCATTTT
CASNEVGTGQPQHF
>15|TRBV5-1|TRBD2|TRBJ2-7|NA
TGCGCCAGCAGCTTTCTAGCGGGGGATTTCTACGAGCAGTACTTC
CASSFLAGDFYEQYF
>14|TRBV9|NA|TRBJ1-6|NA
TGTGCCAGCAGCGTAAGTCAAACCGAATCACCCCTCCACTTT
CASSVSQTESPLHF
>16|TRBV2|TRBD1|TRBJ2-1|NA
TGTGCCAGCAACGGGCAAGTCACAGGGGGCAGGGGTGAGCAGTTCTTC
CASNGQVTGGRGEQFF
>14|TRBV7-2|TRBD1|TRBJ2-1|NA
TGTGCCAGCAGCGGACAGGGATCGGGCAATGAGCAGTTCTTC
CASSGQGSGNEQFF
>14|TRBV6-5|TRBD1|TRBJ1-2|few
TGTGCCACCACCCACGGGACAGGGAAGGAAGGCTACACCTTC
CATTHGTGKEGYTF
>14|TRBV6-5|TRBD1|TRBJ1-5|NA
TGTGCCAGCTGTCGACAGGGAAGAGATCAGCCCCAGCATTTT
CASCRQGRDQPQHF
>13|TRBV2|NA|TRBJ1-5|NA
TGTGCCAGCAGTGGGGCAAACAATCAGCCCCAGCATTTT
CASSGANNQPQHF
>16|TRBV7-6|NA|TRBJ2-3|few
TGTGCCAGCAGCTTAGCCGGCGGGGCTCGCACAGATACGCAGTATTTT
CASSLAGGARTDTQYF
>12|TRBV6-1|NA|TRBJ2-4|NA
TGTGCCAGCAGCCGCCCCTTGAACATTCAGTACTTC
CASSRPLNIQYF
>15|TRBV25-1|TRBD2|TRBJ2-5|few
TGTGCCAGCAGTGAAGGGGGCGGACTAGCGGGGGCCCGGAACTTC
CASSEGGGLAGARNF
>12|TRBV7-2|NA|TRBJ2-5|few
TGTGCCAGCAGCTTTTACGGGGAGACCCAGTACTTC
CASSFYGETQYF
>14|TRBV11-3|NA|TRBJ2-7|few
TGTGCCAGCAGCATAACAGAGGGACCCTACGAGCAGTACTTC
CASSITEGPYEQYF
>11|TRBV7-9|NA|TRBJ1-5|NA
TGTGCCAGCACCCAAGGTTGGAACGAACATTTT
CASTQGWNEHF
>13|TRBV19|NA|TRBJ2-1|few
TGTGCCAGCCGTGGCCGGGACCTTGATGAGCAGTTCTTC
CASRGRDLDEQFF
>14|TRBV29-1|NA|TRBJ2-6|NA
TGCAGCGTTGAGGAACGCTCTGGGGCCAACGTCCTGACTTTC
CSVEERSGANVLTF
>19|TRBV14|NA|TRBJ1-3|few
TGTGCCAGCAGCCAAGACGCGCTTTTCATAGGTGACTCTGGAAACACCATATATTTT
CASSQDALFIGDSGNTIYF